These 6 T cell receptor beta chains originate from one sample sequenced in a study of T cell responses to AZD1222 COVID-19 vaccine. The assay was immunoSEQ multiplex PCR, and TCRdb's table has in-frame clones only and misses some. The sample records about 140,000 clones, about nine tenths being singletons. The sample consisted of peripheral blood, taken on day 0 of AZD1222 vaccination. The receptors stem from an adult in good health.

CDR3 protein: CASSSQGQGVQPQHF. CDR3 bases: TGTGCCAGCAGCTCCCAAGGACAGGGCGTTCAGCCCCAGCATTTT. V is TRBV7-8 and J is TRBJ1-5; 8 bases align to TRBD1. CDR3 length equals 15 residues. CDR1 is SGHVS and CDR2 is FQNEAQ in the germline V gene. J gave up 6 bases and V 4 bases, and 8 bases lay outside the gene matches.

The V and J genes are TRBV5-4 and TRBJ1-2; tentative D call: TRBD1 (6 bases). The CDR3 contains 14 residues. The V gene's germline CDR1 is SGHNT and CDR2 YYREEE (reference sequence). V gave up 4 bases and J gave up 2 bases, with 12 bases separating them. The CDR3 region has the DNA TGTGCCAGCAGCCCCCGACAGGACAACTATGGCTACACCTTC. Protein: CASSPRQDNYGYTF.

V gene TRBV7-2 combines with J gene TRBJ2-1; 8 bases match TRBD2. The germline CDR1 and CDR2 sequences are SGHTA and FQGNSA. The J segment lost 6 bases and the V segment lost 4 bases, leaving 8 bases of the junction unmatched. The CDR3 is 15 residues long. The CDR3 DNA follows: TGTGCCAGCAGCTCGTCCGGGACTAGGGGCAATGAGCAGTTCTTC. Amino acid sequence: CASSSSGTRGNEQFF. Variable domain in full (rest from reference TRBV7-2 and TRBJ2-1): GAGVSQSPSNKVTEKGKDVELRCDPISGHTALYWYRQSLGQGLEFLIYFQGNSAPDKSGLPSDRFSAERTGGSVSTLTIQRTQQEDSAVYLCASSSSGTRGNEQFFGPGTRLTVL.

V gene TRBV7-6 combines with J gene TRBJ2-1, with 7 bases identical to TRBD2. CDR1 is SGHVS and CDR2 is FNYEAQ in the germline V gene. The CDR3 extends over 16 amino acids. The junction had 17 bases not matched to a gene; V was cut back by 7 bases and J by 8 bases. This chain's CDR3 is CASTSGSTSDGDEQFF. The CDR3 nucleotides are TGTGCCAGCACCTCCGGGTCTACTAGCGATGGGGATGAGCAGTTCTTC.

The chain combines TRBV3-1 (or the pseudogene TRBV3-2) with TRBJ1-1; D is unresolved. The CDR3 length is 15 residues. Trimming pared 1 base from V and 2 bases from J, leaving 11 bases between. Looked up from germline, CDR1 is LGHDT and CDR2 is YNNKEL (reference sequence). Written as DNA, the CDR3 is TGTGCCAGCAGCCAAGTCGGGCCGCGAAACACTGAAGCTTTCTTT. Residues: CASSQVGPRNTEAFF.

This sequence joins TRBV18 and TRBJ2-5; TRBD1 is a possible D gene (6 bases). The V and J ends lost 3 bases and 2 bases respectively, with 10 bases between them. Germline-derived CDR1 and CDR2 are KGHSH and LQKENI. CDR3 size: 14 residues. The CDR3 DNA follows: TGTGCCAGCTCACCCCTACAGGGACAAGAGACCCAGTACTTC. Translated, it gives CASSPLQGQETQYF.